The rows below give T cell receptor beta chains drawn from one sample of a study of cytomegalovirus exposure and HLA in healthy donors. Here immunoSEQ multiplex PCR was the method, and the copy in TCRdb shows in-frame clones only, minus some. The table for this sample gives tens of thousands of clones. The sequencing sample was made of PBMCs. These receptors all stem from a young man in good health and CMV-seropositive. The CDR3 runs from the conserved cysteine through the conserved F or W. A D gene is named only where the DNA matches it firmly.

>TRBJ1-1|TRBV9|.
CASSVDRSTEAFF
TGTGCCAGCAGCGTTGACAGGTCCACTGAAGCTTTCTTT
>TRBJ1-4|TRBV5-4|.
CASSLAGTEKLFF
TGTGCCAGCAGCTTGGCCGGGACAGAAAAACTGTTTTTT
>TRBJ2-3|TRBV25-1|TRBD1
CASSEFWDSLDTQYF
TGTGCCAGCAGTGAATTCTGGGACAGTCTGGATACGCAGTATTTT
>TRBJ1-3|TRBV5-4|.
CASSLVPDRGTGNTIYF
TGTGCCAGCAGCTTGGTTCCCGACCGGGGGACTGGAAACACCATATATTTT
>TRBJ1-5|TRBV28|TRBD1
CASSLRDRGWQPQHF
TGTGCCAGCAGTTTACGGGACAGGGGCTGGCAGCCCCAGCATTTT
>TRBJ2-7|TRBV6-5|.
CASGRAGVYEQYF
TGTGCCAGCGGTCGAGCCGGAGTCTACGAGCAGTACTTC
>TRBJ2-1|TRBV11-2|.
CASSSVIAGEQFF
TGTGCCAGCAGCTCAGTGATTGCGGGGGAGCAGTTCTTC
>TRBJ1-2|TRBV6-1|.
CASSGNHRVANYGYTF
TGTGCCAGCAGTGGGAACCACAGGGTGGCTAACTATGGCTACACCTTC
>TRBJ2-5|TRBV11-2|.
CASSLETGRRTQYF
TGTGCCAGCAGCTTAGAAACAGGTCGCCGGACCCAGTACTTC
>TRBJ2-5|TRBV28|TRBD1
CASRPGQGVWETQYF
TGTGCCAGCAGGCCCGGACAGGGGGTATGGGAGACCCAGTACTTC
>TRBJ1-3|TRBV19|TRBD1
CASSPRTGSGNTIYF
TGTGCCAGTAGTCCCCGGACAGGCTCTGGAAACACCATATATTTT
>TRBJ1-2|TRBV11-2|TRBD1
CASSSRSGTGKDGYTF
TGTGCCAGCAGCTCCAGGTCCGGGACAGGGAAAGATGGCTACACCTTC
>TRBJ2-1|TRBV6-5|TRBD2
CASSYGEREGRDEQFF
TGTGCCAGCAGTTACGGGGAGCGGGAGGGCCGCGATGAGCAGTTCTTC
>TRBJ1-4|TRBV7-9|.
CASSPGQNNEKLFF
TGTGCCAGCAGCCCCGGACAGAATAATGAAAAACTGTTTTTT
>TRBJ2-5|TRBV2|.
CASSEERAGRETQYF
TGTGCCAGCAGTGAAGAACGGGCAGGGCGAGAGACCCAGTACTTC
>TRBJ2-7|TRBV9|.
CASSPLGLGSRGHEQYF
TGTGCCAGCAGCCCTTTGGGCCTCGGGAGCCGAGGCCACGAGCAGTACTTC
>TRBJ2-1|TRBV2|.
CASRERALNNEQFF
TGTGCCAGCAGGGAGCGGGCCCTCAACAATGAGCAGTTCTTC
>TRBJ2-2|TRBV5-1|TRBD1
CASSQGQGHTGELFF
TGCGCCAGCAGCCAAGGACAGGGGCACACCGGGGAGCTGTTTTTT
>TRBJ1-2|TRBV7-2|TRBD1
CASSLGQGANYGYTF
TGTGCCAGCAGCTTAGGTCAGGGGGCTAACTATGGCTACACCTTC
>TRBJ1-6|TRBV2|TRBD1
CASADRGNNSPLHF
TGTGCCAGCGCTGACAGGGGAAATAATTCACCCCTCCACTTT
>TRBJ2-1|TRBV2|TRBD2
CAITEPGTRRRNEQFF
TGTGCCATCACGGAGCCGGGGACTAGACGGAGGAATGAGCAGTTCTTC
>TRBJ2-7|TRBV5-4|TRBD1
CASSRPTGDEQYF
TGTGCCAGCAGCCGCCCTACAGGGGACGAGCAGTACTTC
>TRBJ2-5|TRBV25-1|.
CASSAPGTATETQYF
TGTGCCAGCAGCGCTCCCGGGACTGCGACTGAGACCCAGTACTTC
>TRBJ2-3|TRBV7-9|.
CASSSDRPTQYF
TGTGCCAGCAGCTCGGACAGACCTACGCAGTATTTT
>TRBJ2-2|TRBV19|TRBD2
CATRGSGSAGELFF
TGTGCCACCCGGGGTAGCGGGAGTGCCGGGGAGCTGTTTTTT
>TRBJ2-7|TRBV12-5|TRBD1
CASGLGRDRGQTYEQYF
TGTGCTAGTGGTTTGGGCCGGGACAGGGGACAGACCTACGAGCAGTACTTC